These 23 T cell receptor beta chains were all obtained from the same sample, sequenced in a study of cytotoxic CD8 clonotypes in ibrutinib-treated CLL. Generated by immunoSEQ multiplex PCR, the TCRdb table keeps only in-frame clones and is missing some. The profile shows approximately 84,000 clones, around 79% of them singletons. Specimen: PBMCs, collected after 12 months of ibrutinib treatment. The receptors stem from a human donor with chronic lymphocytic leukemia.

The CDR3 loop reads CASSETWGANNYGYTF. The CDR3 bases are TGTGCCAGCAGTGAAACTTGGGGGGCCAACAACTATGGCTACACCTTC. The chain couples TRBV6-1 to TRBJ1-2; the D gene is possibly TRBD1 (6 bases). The V end lost 2 bases, the J end lost 2 bases, and 15 bases lay between the germline ends. Germline V gene lookup returns CDR1 MNHNS and CDR2 SASEGT. The CDR3 spans 16 residues.

The rearrangement joins TRBV9 to TRBJ1-2, with TRBD1 as a possible D gene (5 bases). Trimming removed 3 bases from V and 6 bases from J, with 18 bases in between. The CDR3 extends over 15 amino acids. Germline V gives CDR1 SGDLS, CDR2 YYNGEE. The CDR3 coding sequence is TGTGCCAGCAGCGGGTCTGCGCGACTGGGGCATGGCTACACCTTC. Encoded protein: CASSGSARLGHGYTF.

The V and J genes are TRBV7-3 and TRBJ2-5, with 12 bases matching TRBD2. CDR1 is SGHTA and CDR2 is FQGTGA in the germline V gene. The ends lost 2 bases at V and 3 bases at J; junction bases unmatched: 10. CDR3 length: 18 amino acids. CDR3 DNA: TGTGCCAGCAGCTTAGCCCCCGGGACTAGCGGGCCCAAAGAGACCCAGTACTTC. Amino acid sequence: CASSLAPGTSGPKETQYF.

This rearrangement joins TRBV9 to TRBJ1-3; the D is unclear. This CDR3 comprises 10 residues. Germline assignment: CDR1 SGDLS and CDR2 YYNGEE. V lost 7 bases, J lost 4 bases, and 3 bases lay in between. CDR3 residues: CASGGNTIYF. The CDR3 DNA reads as TGTGCCAGCGGCGGAAACACCATATATTTT.

This clone was counted once. This chain connects TRBV28 to TRBJ2-7; D remains ambiguous. Trimming pared 3 bases from V and 2 bases from J, leaving 17 bases between. This CDR3 comprises 16 residues. Germline assignment: CDR1 MDHEN and CDR2 SYDVKM. DNA for the CDR3: TGTGCCAGCAGTTTCCCCAAGTGGCGCAGAGCCTACGAGCAGTACTTC. Protein sequence: CASSFPKWRRAYEQYF.

This clone was seen only once. The genes are TRBV5-6 and TRBJ2-3; 12 nucleotides line up with TRBD2. V lost 2 bases and J lost 2; bases outside the gene matches: 3. This CDR3 has 16 residues. The V gene's germline CDR1 is SGHDT and CDR2 YYEEEE. The CDR3 DNA is TGTGCCAGCAGCTTTCTAGCGGGAGGGGACACAGATACGCAGTATTTT. It is translated as CASSFLAGGDTDTQYF.

V gene TRBV10-3 combines with J gene TRBJ1-1; D possibly corresponds to TRBD1 (5 bases). The CDR3 consists of 12 residues. The V end was cut by 10 bases, the J end by 0 bases, with 9 bases between. CDR1 is ENHRY, CDR2 SYGVKD, per germline. The CDR3 DNA reads TGTGCCACCCAGGGCGTGAACACTGAAGCTTTCTTT. It translates to CATQGVNTEAFF.

This chain uses TRBV7-2 with TRBJ2-7; 9 bases align to TRBD1. CDR3 length equals 13 residues. The germline V gene has CDR1 SGHTA and CDR2 FQGNSA. J gave up 2 bases and V 4 bases, and 0 bases lay outside the gene matches. CDR3 DNA sequence: TGTGCCAGCAGCTGGGACAGGGCCTACGAGCAGTACTTC. It codes for CASSWDRAYEQYF.

This chain joins TRBV5-4 and TRBJ1-4; possible D gene TRBD1, 6 bases. Trimming took 0 bases from V and 3 from J, leaving 12 bases between them. The CDR3 covers 16 residues. Per germline, CDR1 SGHNT and CDR2 YYREEE (reference sequence). The CDR3 nucleotides are TGTGCCAGCAGCTTGGGGGGGGCAGGGGCTAATGAAAAACTGTTTTTT. Protein product: CASSLGGAGANEKLFF.

The chain recombines TRBV27 with TRBJ1-4; tentatively, D is TRBD1 (6 bases). V shed 8 bases and J shed 7 bases, with 14 bases lying between them. Per germline, CDR1 MNHEY and CDR2 SMNVEV (reference sequence). This CDR3 is 13 amino acids long. The CDR3 DNA reads as TGTGCCAGCGGGGGCCTCAGGGGTGAAAAACTGTTTTTT. It specifies CASGGLRGEKLFF.

As concerns this clone: Relative to the germline gene, one junction end is altered; a read error may explain this. This chain links TRBV7-4 with TRBJ2-1; tentative D call: TRBD2 (6 bases). Germline CDR1 reads SGHVT; CDR2 reads SQSDAQ. The CDR3 runs 14 residues. This CDR3 is CASSLRDSNNEQFF. CDR3 in DNA: TGTGCCAGCAGCTTAAGGGACTCCAACAATGAGCAGTTCTTC.

This chain joins TRBV6-1 and TRBJ2-2; no clear D gene. V gave up 5 bases and J gave up 7 bases, with 11 bases separating them. The CDR3 covers 13 residues. CDR1 MNHNS and CDR2 SASEGT come from the germline V gene. CDR3 sequence (DNA): TGTGCCAGCAGTTCCCCCTTTGTCGGGGAGCTGTTTTTT. It yields the protein CASSSPFVGELFF.

The J gene is TRBJ2-3, the V gene TRBV11-2; D unclear. The CDR3 consists of 12 residues. Trimming removed 4 bases at V and 4 bases at J, with 6 bases between. Germline V CDR1 and CDR2: SGHAT, FQNNGV. The CDR3 DNA reads as TGTGCCAGCAGCTGGGCCGCAGATACGCAGTATTTT. It encodes CASSWAADTQYF.

V gene TRBV10-3 combines with J gene TRBJ1-5; D is undetermined. Germline CDR1 and CDR2: ENHRY and SYGVKD. Trimming pared 7 bases from V and 3 bases from J, leaving 10 bases between. This CDR3 is built from 13 residues. The CDR3 loop reads CAITGILNQPQHF. The CDR3 nucleotides are TGTGCCATCACGGGGATACTCAATCAGCCCCAGCATTTT.

This clone was detected only once. The chain employs TRBV30 and TRBJ1-1; the match to TRBD1 covers 9 bases. Germline assignment: CDR1 GTSNPN and CDR2 SVGIG (reference sequence). The junction had 2 bases not matched to a gene; V was cut back by 2 bases and J by 1 base. The CDR3 has 14 amino acids. This chain's CDR3 is CAWSPQGANTEAFF. CDR3 bases: TGTGCCTGGAGTCCACAGGGGGCGAACACTGAAGCTTTCTTT.

The V gene is TRBV6-5, the J gene TRBJ1-2; D is possibly TRBD1 (5 bases). Germline CDR1 is MNHEY and CDR2 is SVGAGI. The ends were cut back, 4 bases at V and 4 bases at J, with 19 bases in the middle. The CDR3 is 16 amino acids. The CDR3, as DNA: TGTGCCAGCAGTTCCTCGTGGGGGGGAGATAGCTATGGCTACACCTTC. Its protein product is CASSSSWGGDSYGYTF.

The rearrangement uses TRBV7-9 and TRBJ2-1, with 8 bases fitting TRBD1. The trim removed 1 base at V and 4 bases at J, leaving 6 bases unmatched. Germline V gene sequence: CDR1 SEHNR, CDR2 FQNEAQ (reference sequence). The CDR3 runs to 16 residues. The CDR3 DNA reads as TGTGCCAGCAGCTTAGGGACAGGGTTTAGTTACAATGAGCAGTTCTTC. Amino acids: CASSLGTGFSYNEQFF.

This clone was seen only a few times. The chain couples TRBV7-8 to TRBJ1-5; D remains ambiguous. CDR1 is SGHVS, CDR2 FQNEAQ, per germline. The CDR3 spans 13 residues. V was clipped by 6 bases and J by 7 bases, with 13 bases between them. The CDR3 DNA follows: TGTGCCAGCAGACACGGCGGTGGGCAGCCCCAGCATTTT. Residues: CASRHGGGQPQHF.

The chain carries TRBV6-5 and TRBJ2-5; D is perhaps TRBD1 (6 bases). The germline V gene encodes CDR1 MNHEY and CDR2 SVGAGI. V lost 6 bases and J lost 5, with 7 bases in between. This CDR3 has 11 residues. CDR3 nucleotide sequence: TGTGCCAGCAGCCAGGGGGAGACCCAGTACTTC. Amino acid sequence: CASSQGETQYF.

The DNA of the CDR3 is TGCACCAGCAGGGACCGGCGGGCCTCCTACAATGAGCAGTTCTTC. Its translation is CTSRDRRASYNEQFF. V usage is TRBV1 and J usage is TRBJ2-1; the DNA was not compared with TRBD2, the D call given in the table. TRBV1 is reported as a pseudogene. This CDR3 has 15 amino acids.

This clone was picked up a small number of times. The chain combines TRBV10-1 with TRBJ2-7; D is undetermined. Germline values: CDR1 WNHNN, CDR2 SYGVQD (reference sequence). CDR3 length equals 11 residues. The V end lost 0 bases, the J end lost 3 bases, and 0 bases lay between the germline ends. The CDR3 loop is CASSESYEQYF. CDR3 bases: TGCGCCAGCAGTGAGTCCTACGAGCAGTACTTC.

This clone appeared once. This chain links TRBV9 with TRBJ2-1, with D perhaps being TRBD1 or TRBD2 (5 bases each). The CDR3 extends over 16 amino acids. Germline CDR1 and CDR2: SGDLS and YYNGEE. Trimming took off 0 bases at V and 8 bases at J, with 18 bases between the two ends. The CDR3 DNA reads as TGTGCCAGCAGCGTAGGTGAGGGGCCCTCTTTCCATGAGCAGTTCTTC. Its protein is CASSVGEGPSFHEQFF.

The chain combines TRBV9 with TRBJ2-1; D unresolved. Germline V gene sequence: CDR1 SGDLS, CDR2 YYNGEE. V lost 0 bases and J lost 0, with 7 bases in between. The CDR3 sequence is 15 residues long. The chain's CDR3 is CASSVGQSSYNEQFF. CDR3 DNA sequence: TGTGCCAGCAGCGTAGGTCAGAGCTCCTACAATGAGCAGTTCTTC.